This T cell receptor (beta chain) was recorded in a study of shared clonotypes between healthy human individuals. As for the study in general: Each donor had three CD4 naive, three CD4 memory, two CD8 naive and one CD8 memory plate. Overall study results and limits: When compared with the clonotypes that were shared by all four sorted-subset donors, the non-shared clonotypes turned out to have lower generation probabilities. The study found roughly 5% of naive CD4 clonotypes shared across several donors.

Study processing details: Without quality scores, immunoSEQ junctional reads could not be filtered like full-length reads. Measured with immunoSEQ multiplex PCR; TCRdb has only the in-frame clones, and not every one. That table supplies the V and J calls and clone size; D and trimming were determined from the DNA. Among about 2 million clones, just under 95% were seen once, and the ten largest hold approximately 1.2%. CD45RO-negative cells were positively selected for CCR7, leaving out terminally differentiated effector memory CD45RA+ cells. This clone is a singleton in its sample. Its specificity is not known. This TCR was recovered from a man younger than 30 in good health. The sequenced sample consisted of naive CD8+ T cells sorted from blood.

CDR3 protein: CASSRLLMGSTDTQYF. DNA of the CDR3: TGTGCCAGCAGCCGACTTCTTATGGGGAGCACAGATACGCAGTATTTT. The V gene is TRBV5-5, the J gene TRBJ2-3; no firm D call. The CDR3 totals 16 residues. With 4 bases removed from V and 0 bases from J, the gap between germline ends came to 15 bases. CDR1 is SGHKS and CDR2 is YYEKEE in the germline V gene (reference sequence).